Below are 15 T cell receptor beta chains sequenced from a single sample in a study of blood T cell repertoires in COVID-19. Here immunoSEQ multiplex PCR was the method, and the copy in TCRdb shows in-frame clones only, minus some. The sample contains hundreds of thousands of clones, 87% of which appear only once. The sample was peripheral blood. The receptors shown here come from a woman aged 50 to 60 who had recovered from COVID-19.

This chain joins TRBV27 and TRBJ1-2; 9 bases map to TRBD1. The V gene's germline CDR1 is MNHEY and CDR2 SMNVEV (reference sequence). With V trimmed by 5 bases and J by 8 bases, 6 bases remained unmatched. This CDR3 region has 13 residues. The CDR3 nucleotides read TGTGCCAGCAGTCAACAGGGGGCTAGGGGCTACACCTTC. It yields the protein CASSQQGARGYTF.

V and J are TRBV2 and TRBJ2-3; TRBD1 might be the D (6 bases). Germline V gene lookup returns CDR1 SNHLY and CDR2 FYNNEI. V lost 7 bases and J lost 2, with 22 bases in between. This CDR3 has 17 amino acids. DNA of the CDR3: TGTGCCAGCATAAGGCTACCGGGACATACCTCCACAGATACGCAGTATTTT. It yields the protein CASIRLPGHTSTDTQYF. Full variable domain (remainder filled in from reference TRBV2 and TRBJ2-3): EPEVTQTPSHQVTQMGQEVILRCVPISNHLYFYWYRQILGQKVEFLVSFYNNEISEKSEIFDDQFSVERPDGSNFTLKIRSTKLEDSAMYFCASIRLPGHTSTDTQYFGPGTRLTVL.

This chain uses TRBV7-9 with TRBJ1-1; tentatively, D is TRBD1 (5 bases). The germline V and J ends were trimmed by 5 bases and 6 bases, with 10 bases remaining between them. Germline V gene lookup returns CDR1 SEHNR and CDR2 FQNEAQ (reference sequence). CDR3 length: 12 residues. For the CDR3, the DNA is TGTGCCAGCAGCCCCCTAGGGGCTGAAGCTTTCTTT. Translated, it gives CASSPLGAEAFF.

This sequence joins TRBV5-1 and TRBJ1-1; tentatively, D is TRBD1 (5 bases). Germline values: CDR1 SGHRS, CDR2 YFSETQ. V lost 6 bases, J lost 1 base, and 13 bases lay in between. This CDR3 comprises 14 residues. CDR3 in amino acids: CASTIGHPNTEAFF. The CDR3 nucleotides are TGCGCCAGCACCATCGGACACCCGAACACTGAAGCTTTCTTT.

Details on this clone: Other DNA sequences from this sample encode an identical CDR3 as well. V usage is TRBV5-1 and J usage is TRBJ2-5; 9 positions agree with TRBD1. The CDR3 spans 14 residues. Germline values: CDR1 SGHRS, CDR2 YFSETQ. Unmatched junction bases numbered 6, after V lost 4 bases and J lost 5 bases. The CDR3 is CASSTGQGLETQYF. The CDR3 DNA sequence: TGCGCCAGCAGCACGGGACAGGGATTGGAGACCCAGTACTTC. Supplemented by reference TRBV5-1 and TRBJ2-5, the full variable domain reads KAGVTQTPRYLIKTRGQQVTLSCSPISGHRSVSWYQQTPGQGLQFLFEYFSETQRNKGNFPGRFSGRQFSNSRSEMNVSTLELGDSALYLCASSTGQGLETQYFGPGTRLLVL.

The chain couples TRBV19 to TRBJ1-1, with a tentative D call TRBD1 (5 bases). Germline V gives CDR1 LNHDA, CDR2 SQIVND (reference sequence). Trimming removed 6 bases at V and 5 bases at J, with 16 bases between. The CDR3 contains 14 residues. CDR3 nucleotide sequence: TGTGCCAGTAGCTCATATGGGGGGAATACTGAAGCTTTCTTT. Protein: CASSSYGGNTEAFF.

The gene calls are TRBV28 and TRBJ2-1; D is unclear. The CDR3 contains 11 residues. Germline CDR1 reads MDHEN; CDR2 reads SYDVKM. The germline V and J ends were trimmed by 6 bases and 5 bases, with 5 bases remaining between them. The CDR3 sequence is CASSFNNEQFF. In nucleotides, the CDR3 is TGTGCCAGCAGCTTTAACAATGAGCAGTTCTTC.

The chain carries TRBV11-2 and TRBJ2-7, with D possibly TRBD1 on 5 matching bases. Germline lookup yields CDR1 SGHAT and CDR2 FQNNGV. The CDR3 runs 14 residues. V gave up 5 bases and J gave up 2 bases, with 13 bases separating them. The CDR3 spells CASSNRRETYEQYF. The CDR3 coding sequence is TGTGCCAGCAGCAATCGCAGGGAAACCTACGAGCAGTACTTC.

In this sample, this clone turned up once. The genes are TRBV7-7 and TRBJ2-3, with TRBD2 matching 13 bases. CDR1 is SSHAT and CDR2 is FNYEAQ in the germline V gene (reference sequence). V was clipped by 1 base and J by 3 bases; unmatched bases: 10. The CDR3 is 19 amino acids. The CDR3 loop is CASSLVWSTSGGQTDTQYF. For the CDR3, the DNA is TGTGCCAGCAGCTTAGTATGGTCGACTAGCGGGGGGCAGACAGATACGCAGTATTTT. The entire variable domain, with the rest obtained from reference TRBV7-7 and TRBJ2-3, is as follows: GAGVSQSPRYKVTKRGQDVTLRCDPISSHATLYWYQQALGQGPEFLTYFNYEAQPDKSGLPSDRFSAERPEGSISTLTIQRTEQRDSAMYRCASSLVWSTSGGQTDTQYFGPGTRLTVL.

This clone has a handful of counts. The V call is TRBV28, the J call TRBJ2-1; tentatively, D is TRBD2 (6 bases). The CDR3 spans 13 residues. Per germline, CDR1 MDHEN and CDR2 SYDVKM. The V and J ends lost 3 bases and 9 bases respectively, with 12 bases between them. CDR3 in DNA: TGTGCCAGCAGTTTGACGCAGGGAGGTGAGCAGTTCTTC. Its translation is CASSLTQGGEQFF.

CDR3 protein: CSASSGLAGGNEQFF. CDR3 in DNA: TGCAGTGCTAGTTCGGGACTAGCGGGAGGAAATGAGCAGTTCTTC. The rearrangement uses TRBV20-1 and TRBJ2-1, with 15 bases aligning to TRBD2. Germline CDR1 is DFQATT and CDR2 is SNEGSKA (reference sequence). With V trimmed by 3 bases and J by 7 bases, 4 bases remained unmatched. The CDR3 contains 15 residues.

J is TRBJ1-1 and V is TRBV6-5; 8 bases are shared with TRBD1. The CDR3 covers 16 residues. V dropped 4 bases and J dropped 4; count of bases not matched to a gene: 11. Germline-derived CDR1 and CDR2 are MNHEY and SVGAGI. This CDR3 reads CASSSLIRGLVTEAFF. Here the CDR3 DNA reads TGTGCCAGCAGTTCGCTGATCAGGGGGCTAGTCACTGAAGCTTTCTTT.

The chain recombines TRBV29-1 with TRBJ1-2; D is unresolved. V lost 3 bases and J lost 0, with 11 bases in between. The CDR3 loop spans 14 amino acids. The germline V gene encodes CDR1 SQVTM and CDR2 ANQGSEA. CDR3 residues: CSVDFSGSNYGYTF. Written as DNA, the CDR3 is TGCAGCGTTGATTTCTCGGGGTCTAACTATGGCTACACCTTC.

V gene TRBV10-3 combines with J gene TRBJ2-1; D may be TRBD2 (6 bases). CDR1 and CDR2 from the germline V gene are ENHRY and SYGVKD. CDR3 size: 11 residues. CDR3 nucleotide sequence: TGTGCGGGAGGAAACTACAATGAGCAGTTCTTC. It codes for CAGGNYNEQFF.

J is TRBJ1-2 and V is TRBV7-2; 7 positions agree with TRBD1. With 7 bases clipped from V and 2 bases from J, the junction kept 7 bases outside the gene matches. The CDR3 contains 14 residues. Germline V gene sequence: CDR1 SGHTA, CDR2 FQGNSA. As DNA, the CDR3 is TGTGCCAGCATCCCACAGGGGCGGAACTATGGCTACACCTTC. Translating it yields CASIPQGRNYGYTF. Filled out from reference TRBV7-2 and TRBJ1-2, the complete variable domain reads GAGVSQSPSNKVTEKGKDVELRCDPISGHTALYWYRQSLGQGLEFLIYFQGNSAPDKSGLPSDRFSAERTGGSVSTLTIQRTQQEDSAVYLCASIPQGRNYGYTFGSGTRLTVV.